What follows describes a single T cell receptor beta chain. The antigen remains undetermined. This may stem from a read error, because a much larger clone lies one nucleotide away. The data derive from a study of early T cells in non-severe SARS-CoV-2 infection. In the study overall: The chains were unpaired, and the sequenced material was bulk RNA from unsorted whole blood.

Points from the study as a whole: The VDJdb matching leaned toward anti-spike CD8 responses and overlooked private and CD4 specificities.

Unique molecular identifiers tagged individual cDNA molecules. TCRdb itself ran the 5' RACE reads through MiXCR, one entry per CDR3 protein. The sample lists 59,000 or so distinct CDR3 sequences, roughly 13% occurring once. Sequenced here: whole blood, sampled at baseline. This TCR derives from an adult who was a healthcare worker with PCR-confirmed SARS-CoV-2 infection or an uninfected control (not recorded which).

The CDR3 here is CASSVIAGRQDTQYF. In DNA form, the CDR3 reads TGTGCCAGCAGCGTTATAGCGGGGAGGCAAGATACGCAGTATTTT. This chain uses TRBV6-4 with TRBJ2-3; the match to TRBD2 covers 8 bases. This CDR3 contains 15 residues. V trimming: 6 bases; J trimming: 5 bases; junction bases outside the gene matches: 10. Germline V gives CDR1 MRHNA, CDR2 SNTAGT.